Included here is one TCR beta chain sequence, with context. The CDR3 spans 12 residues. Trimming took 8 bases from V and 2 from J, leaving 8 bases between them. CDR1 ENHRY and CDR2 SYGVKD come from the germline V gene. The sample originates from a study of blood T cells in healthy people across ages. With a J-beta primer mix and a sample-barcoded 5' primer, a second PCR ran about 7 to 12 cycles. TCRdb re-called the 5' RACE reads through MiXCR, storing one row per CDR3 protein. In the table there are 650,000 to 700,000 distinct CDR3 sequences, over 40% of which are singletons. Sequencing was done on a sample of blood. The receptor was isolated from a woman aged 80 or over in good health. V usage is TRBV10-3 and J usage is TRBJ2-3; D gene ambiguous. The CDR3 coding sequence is TGTGCCATCGCTAGGGTCACAGATACGCAGTATTTT. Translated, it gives CAIARVTDTQYF.